Each of the 5 T cell receptor beta chains below was sequenced from the same sample in a study of T cell repertoires in cytomegalovirus infection. Via MiXCR, TCRdb re-called the reads, giving one row per CDR3 protein. The table has about 830,000 distinct CDR3 sequences, about 30% seen once; the top ten hold approximately 13%. Their recognized antigens are unknown. This sample comprised cultured CD8+ T cells from PBMCs, obtained from culture after CMV antigen stimulation. The source is a human donor in good health (CMV status not recorded). Some clones in this sample may be carry-over from other donors' samples.

The table lists this clonotype with a few counts. The chain links TRBV5-1 to TRBJ2-2; no definite D call. Between the trimmed V and J ends, which lost 1 base and 7 bases, there was a span of 8 bases. Germline V gene sequence: CDR1 SGHRS, CDR2 YFSETQ. The CDR3 contains 13 residues. In DNA, the CDR3 is TGCGCCAGCAGCTTGATGAATGACGGGGAGCTGTTTTTT. Translation: CASSLMNDGELFF.

This clonotype was counted many times. This rearrangement joins TRBV28 to TRBJ1-1, with 10 bases identical to TRBD1. This CDR3 region has 16 residues. The V gene end was trimmed by 5 bases and the J gene end by 0 bases; junction bases not matched to a gene: 6. The germline V gene encodes CDR1 MDHEN and CDR2 SYDVKM. The CDR3 protein is CASSDRDRGLNTEAFF. The CDR3 DNA is TGTGCCAGCAGTGACCGGGACAGGGGCTTGAACACTGAAGCTTTCTTT.

This clonotype was counted a few times. The chain carries TRBV7-6 and TRBJ2-1; 8 nucleotides match TRBD2. With 5 bases clipped from V and 3 bases from J, the junction kept 9 bases outside the gene matches. The CDR3 has 16 amino acids. The germline gives CDR1 SGHVS, CDR2 FNYEAQ. DNA for the CDR3: TGTGCCAGCAGCCCCAGCGGGGGAAAACTCTACAATGAGCAGTTCTTC. It is translated as CASSPSGGKLYNEQFF.

The chain links TRBV20-1 to TRBJ2-5, with 10 bases matching TRBD2. Germline CDR1 reads DFQATT; CDR2 reads SNEGSKA (reference sequence). The CDR3 covers 15 residues. Trimming took 0 bases from V and 5 from J; bases not matched to a gene: 6. CDR3 loop: CSAREPAGGRETQYF. CDR3 bases: TGCAGTGCTAGAGAGCCAGCGGGGGGGCGGGAGACCCAGTACTTC.

This clonotype was counted ten times or more. The rearrangement joins TRBV4-2 to TRBJ1-5; possibly TRBD1 for D (6 bases). From germline, CDR1 is LGHNA and CDR2 YNFKEQ. There are 15 residues in the CDR3. The V gene lost 0 bases and the J gene lost 6 bases, with 12 bases spanning the gap. CDR3 nucleotides: TGTGCCAGCAGCCAAGATTCGGGGGGCACTCAGCCCCAGCATTTT. Amino acid sequence: CASSQDSGGTQPQHF.